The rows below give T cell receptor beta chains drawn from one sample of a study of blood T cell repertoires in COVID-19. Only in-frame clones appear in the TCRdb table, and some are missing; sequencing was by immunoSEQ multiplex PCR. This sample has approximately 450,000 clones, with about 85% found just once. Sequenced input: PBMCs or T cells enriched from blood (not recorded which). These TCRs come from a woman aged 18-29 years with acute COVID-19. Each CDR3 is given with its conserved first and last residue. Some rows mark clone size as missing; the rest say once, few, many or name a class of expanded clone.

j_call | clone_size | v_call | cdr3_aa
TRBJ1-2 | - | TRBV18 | CASSPDRNYGYTF
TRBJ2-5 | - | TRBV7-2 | CASSLGALSQETQYF
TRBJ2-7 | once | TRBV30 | CACVRELEQYF
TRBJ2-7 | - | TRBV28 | CASSLIYKRDEQYF
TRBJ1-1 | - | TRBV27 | CASSFLFRDRGTEAFF
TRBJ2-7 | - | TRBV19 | CASKNSGTGTEQYF
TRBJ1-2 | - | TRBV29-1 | CSVANRQGINGYTF
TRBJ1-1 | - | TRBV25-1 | CASRETGLGTEAFF
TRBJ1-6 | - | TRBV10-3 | CAISESTGGPLHF
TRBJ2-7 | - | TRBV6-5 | CASSYGGQGNEQYF
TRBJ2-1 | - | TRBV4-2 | CASSQDLAGGLYNEQFF
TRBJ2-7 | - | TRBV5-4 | CASSRTGGNEQYF
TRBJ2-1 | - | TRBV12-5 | CASGLVGLAGISSYNEQFF
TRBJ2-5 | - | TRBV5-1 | CASSSVGLAGGRKETQYF
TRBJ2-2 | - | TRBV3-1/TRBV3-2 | CASSQSRTGKNTGELFF
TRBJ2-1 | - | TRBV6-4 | CASSGREGLNNEQFF
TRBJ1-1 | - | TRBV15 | CATSARGSVTEAFF
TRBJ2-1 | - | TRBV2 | CASNWGTGVYNEQFF
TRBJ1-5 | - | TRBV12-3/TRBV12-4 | CASSWPGQPQHF
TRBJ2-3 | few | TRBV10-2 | CASRRLAGAGSTDTQYF
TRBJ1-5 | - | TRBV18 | CASSPQLDQPQHF
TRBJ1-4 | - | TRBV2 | CASSSHRGSLNEKLFF
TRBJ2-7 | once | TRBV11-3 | CASSLVNSYEQYF
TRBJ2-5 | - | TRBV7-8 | CASSLHRTSGDRETQYF
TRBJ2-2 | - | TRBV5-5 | CASSLRRGPNTGELFF
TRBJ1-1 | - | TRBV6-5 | CASSDRTGAWTEAFF
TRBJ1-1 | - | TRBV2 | CASSKTVNTEAFF
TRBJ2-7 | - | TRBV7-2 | CASSIQGIDEQYF
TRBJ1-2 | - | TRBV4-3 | CASSQDRTASTF
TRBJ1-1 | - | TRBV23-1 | CASTGQGARDEAFF
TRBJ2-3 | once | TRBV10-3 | CATQGGTDTQYF
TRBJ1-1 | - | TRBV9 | CASSVEDRGNTEAFF
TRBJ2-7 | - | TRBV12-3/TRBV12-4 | CASSLADTPQYF
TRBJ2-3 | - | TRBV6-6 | CASSPQTSGGGDTQYF
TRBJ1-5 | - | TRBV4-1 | CASSQEGGRANQPQHF
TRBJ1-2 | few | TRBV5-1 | CASSQGGANYGYTF
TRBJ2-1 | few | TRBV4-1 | CASSQDRGGFYNEQFF
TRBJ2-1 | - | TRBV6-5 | CASSGVPYNEQFF
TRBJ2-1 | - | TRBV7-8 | CASSPQGLLAPASYNEQFF
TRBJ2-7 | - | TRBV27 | CASSYNGQGDYEQYF
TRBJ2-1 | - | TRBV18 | CASSPGTADNEQFF
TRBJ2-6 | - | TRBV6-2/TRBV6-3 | CASSSTSGRSGANVLTF
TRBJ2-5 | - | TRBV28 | CASSLRLAGAQKTQYF
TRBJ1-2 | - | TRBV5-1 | CASSFGPGDWYGYTF
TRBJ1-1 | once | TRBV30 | CAWDLKQGFEAFF
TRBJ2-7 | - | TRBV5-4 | CASSLGRDSSAYEQYF
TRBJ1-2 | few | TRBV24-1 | CATSETLNYGYTF
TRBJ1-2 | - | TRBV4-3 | CASSHPDREVGGYTF
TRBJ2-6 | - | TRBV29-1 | CSVVGQGAAGANVLTF
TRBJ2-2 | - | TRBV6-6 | CASSRAGGNLGTGELFF
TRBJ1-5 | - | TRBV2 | CASSAGDSSYQPQHF
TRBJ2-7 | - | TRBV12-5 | CASGLMVPHRGQWHEQYF
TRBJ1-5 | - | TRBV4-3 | CASSQERQGLQPQHF
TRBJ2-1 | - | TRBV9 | CASSVLAGGSHEQFF
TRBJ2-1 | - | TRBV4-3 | CASSQSDRVKFF
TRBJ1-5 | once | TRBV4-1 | CASSQVLAGRNRNQPQHF
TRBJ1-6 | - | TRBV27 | CASSLTGDLRRNSPLHF
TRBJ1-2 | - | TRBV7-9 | CASSLDKGAESYTF